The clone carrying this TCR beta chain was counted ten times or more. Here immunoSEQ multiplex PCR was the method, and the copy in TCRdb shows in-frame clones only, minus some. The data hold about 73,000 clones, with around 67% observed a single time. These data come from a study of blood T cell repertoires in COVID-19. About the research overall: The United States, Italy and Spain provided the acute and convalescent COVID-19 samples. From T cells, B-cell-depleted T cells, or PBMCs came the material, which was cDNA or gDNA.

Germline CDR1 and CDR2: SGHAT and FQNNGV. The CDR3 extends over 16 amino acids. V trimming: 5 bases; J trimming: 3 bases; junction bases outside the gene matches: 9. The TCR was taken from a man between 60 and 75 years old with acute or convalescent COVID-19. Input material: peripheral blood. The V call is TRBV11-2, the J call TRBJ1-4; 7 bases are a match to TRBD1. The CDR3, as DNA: TGTGCCAGCAGCCCCAGTCCAGGGGGAGCTAATGAAAAACTGTTTTTT. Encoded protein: CASSPSPGGANEKLFF.